These 25 T cell receptor beta chains originate from one sample sequenced in a study of persistence of HIV-infected CD4 T cells. This was the immunoSEQ version 4 assay in survey mode. This table comes from immunoSEQ multiplex PCR, and its TCRdb copy is limited to in-frame clones, with some not included. The table shows under 55,000 clones, with about 85% occurring only once. Nonspecific anti-CD3/anti-CD28 bead stimulation represents the broad CD4+ T cell repertoire. Sorting of responding CD4+ T cells relied on upregulated CD40 ligand together with CD69. The antigens for these receptors are not known. Here the sequenced sample was CD4+ T cells sorted from PBMCs after approximately 18-hour stimulation, taken from a patient who received antiretroviral therapy. Receptors were obtained from an adult woman with HIV who was CMV-seropositive.

The gene calls are TRBV5-6 and TRBJ1-2; D unresolved. This CDR3 is 13 amino acids long. Germline values: CDR1 SGHDT, CDR2 YYEEEE. V was trimmed by 1 base and J by 1 base, leaving 5 bases between them. As DNA, the CDR3 is TGTGCCAGCAGCTTGCCGGATAACTATGGCTACACCTTC. This codes for CASSLPDNYGYTF.

The chain links TRBV30 to TRBJ1-2, with D possibly being TRBD1 (5 bases). V lost 2 bases and J lost 7, with 8 bases in between. The CDR3 is 11 amino acids. Germline CDR1 GTSNPN, CDR2 SVGIG (reference sequence). The CDR3 DNA sequence: TGTGCCTGGAGTATGGGGGGTGGCTACACCTTC. It yields the protein CAWSMGGGYTF.

The V and J genes are TRBV10-3 and TRBJ1-1; 7 nucleotides agree with TRBD1. This CDR3 is 13 amino acids long. Germline V CDR1 and CDR2: ENHRY, SYGVKD. V lost 4 bases, J lost 1 base, and 0 bases stayed unmatched. The CDR3 is CAISGQGNTEAFF. The CDR3 DNA follows: TGTGCCATCAGTGGACAGGGGAACACTGAAGCTTTCTTT.

The chain is built from TRBV10-1 and TRBJ2-2, with D tentatively TRBD1 (6 bases). Trimming took 6 bases from V and 5 from J, leaving 16 bases between them. Germline V CDR1 and CDR2: WNHNN, SYGVQD (reference sequence). There are 15 residues in the CDR3. The CDR3 loop reads CASRKDSISTGELFF. The CDR3 DNA reads as TGCGCCAGCAGAAAGGACAGCATCTCTACCGGGGAGCTGTTTTTT.

The gene calls are TRBV5-1 and TRBJ2-3; D is uncertain. Germline values: CDR1 SGHRS, CDR2 YFSETQ. This CDR3 is 15 amino acids long. V was clipped by 5 bases and J by 7 bases, with 20 bases between them. Written as DNA, the CDR3 is TGCGCCAGCAGTTCTGACGGCACTGGATGGAATACGCAGTATTTT. Translating it yields CASSSDGTGWNTQYF.

The chain uses TRBV14 and TRBJ1-1, with 10 nucleotides matching TRBD1. V shed 5 bases and J 7 bases; nucleotides not matched to a gene: 13. Germline CDR1 and CDR2: SGHDN and FVKESK. CDR3 length: 16 residues. This chain's CDR3 is CASSFGRGQGWHEAFF. As DNA, the CDR3 is TGTGCCAGCAGCTTTGGCCGGGGACAGGGGTGGCATGAAGCTTTCTTT.

The chain employs TRBV7-9 and TRBJ2-2, with D maybe TRBD1 (5 bases). V lost 4 bases and J 6 bases, leaving 15 bases between the germline ends. This CDR3 contains 15 residues. The germline CDR1 and CDR2 sequences are SEHNR and FQNEAQ (reference sequence). The CDR3 nucleotides read TGTGCCAGCAGCTCCCCCGAACAGGAGCCCGGGGAGCTGTTTTTT. It specifies CASSSPEQEPGELFF.

J is TRBJ1-2 and V is TRBV28; the D gene is possibly TRBD1 (6 bases). The length of the CDR3 is 12 residues. Germline values: CDR1 MDHEN, CDR2 SYDVKM. V lost 5 bases and J 4 bases, leaving 8 bases between the germline ends. The CDR3 DNA reads as TGTGCCAGCAGTGAGGGGGGCTATGGCTACACCTTC. Amino acid sequence: CASSEGGYGYTF.

The chain couples TRBV2 to TRBJ1-6; D is ambiguous. The CDR3 runs to 12 residues. V lost 9 bases and J 7 bases, leaving 10 bases between the germline ends. Germline-derived CDR1 and CDR2 are SNHLY and FYNNEI. The CDR3: CASTVPNSPLHF. The CDR3 bases are TGTGCCAGTACGGTTCCAAATTCACCCCTCCACTTT.

The chain employs TRBV7-7 and TRBJ2-1; 9 bases map to TRBD2. CDR1 SSHAT and CDR2 FNYEAQ come from the germline V gene (reference sequence). CDR3 length: 16 residues. Unmatched junction bases numbered 9, after V lost 5 bases and J lost 4 bases. As DNA, the CDR3 is TGTGCCAGCAGCCCAGGATGGAGCGGGGGGTACAATGAGCAGTTCTTC. Translated, it gives CASSPGWSGGYNEQFF.

This chain connects TRBV6-5 to TRBJ1-5; TRBD1 might be the D (5 bases). CDR1 is MNHEY and CDR2 is SVGAGI in the germline V gene. V gave up 0 bases and J gave up 1 base, with 7 bases separating them. This CDR3 comprises 15 residues. The CDR3 DNA reads as TGTGCCAGCAGTTACTCACGACAGAGCAATCAGCCCCAGCATTTT. Residues: CASSYSRQSNQPQHF.

The rearrangement uses TRBV28 and TRBJ1-6; D gene ambiguous. Germline V gives CDR1 MDHEN, CDR2 SYDVKM. This CDR3 contains 17 residues. Trimming shortened V by 4 bases and J by 3 bases, and 16 bases separated the two germline ends. CDR3 sequence (DNA): TGTGCCAGCAGTTCCCCTACTACCCTCCACTATAATTCACCCCTCCACTTT. Translating gives CASSSPTTLHYNSPLHF.

The table lists this clone with a few counts. The DNA of the CDR3 is TGTGCCAGCAGCGTAGGCGGGGGGGCCTCAGATACGCAGTATTTT. This sequence encodes CASSVGGGASDTQYF. The V gene is TRBV9, the J gene TRBJ2-3; 9 nucleotides agree with TRBD2. V dropped 0 bases and J dropped 4; count of bases not matched to a gene: 3. This CDR3 contains 15 residues. Germline V lookup: CDR1 SGDLS, CDR2 YYNGEE. Looking up the rest from reference TRBV9 and TRBJ2-3 gives the full variable domain: DSGVTQTPKHLITATGQRVTLRCSPRSGDLSVYWYQQSLDQGLQFLIQYYNGEERAKGNILERFSAQQFPDLHSELNLSSLELGDSALYFCASSVGGGASDTQYFGPGTRLTVL.

The chain employs TRBV6-5 and TRBJ2-7; 7 bases fit TRBD1. The length of the CDR3 is 15 residues. Germline V gives CDR1 MNHEY, CDR2 SVGAGI. CDR3 region: CASTLRTGFSHEQYV. The CDR3 DNA is TGTGCCAGCACTCTGAGGACAGGCTTCTCCCACGAGCAGTACGTC.

This chain connects TRBV7-9 to TRBJ2-3, with D possibly TRBD2 on 5 matching bases. This CDR3 has 13 residues. Germline loops: CDR1 SEHNR, CDR2 FQNEAQ (reference sequence). Deletions cut 5 bases from V and 4 bases from J, with 10 bases between. The CDR3 reads CASSPTTPDTQYF. CDR3 in DNA: TGTGCCAGCAGCCCGACTACCCCAGATACGCAGTATTTT. Full variable domain (remainder filled in from reference TRBV7-9 and TRBJ2-3): DTGVSQNPRHKITKRGQNVTFRCDPISEHNRLYWYRQTLGQGPEFLTYFQNEAQLEKSRLLSDRFSAERPKGSFSTLEIQRTEQGDSAMYLCASSPTTPDTQYFGPGTRLTVL.

This clone was found a few times. This sequence joins TRBV27 and TRBJ2-6; 7 bases agree with TRBD1. Germline-derived CDR1 and CDR2 are MNHEY and SMNVEV (reference sequence). After removal of 5 bases from V and 2 bases from J, the junction contained 3 bases not matched to a gene. CDR3 length: 15 residues. The DNA of the CDR3 is TGTGCCAGCAGTCCCGACAGGGCTGGGGCCAACGTCCTGACTTTC. Its protein product is CASSPDRAGANVLTF.

This chain joins TRBV6-4 and TRBJ2-3; D might be TRBD1 (6 bases). The germline V gene encodes CDR1 MRHNA and CDR2 SNTAGT. CDR3 size: 18 residues. V gave up 0 bases and J gave up 0 bases, with 16 bases separating them. CDR3: CASSDSGKGGPSTDTQYF. DNA of the CDR3: TGTGCCAGCAGTGACTCAGGTAAAGGGGGACCTAGCACAGATACGCAGTATTTT.

A few counts support this clone. The V and J genes are TRBV5-1 and TRBJ1-5, with unresolved D. The V and J ends lost 3 bases and 0 bases respectively, with 4 bases between them. The CDR3 has 13 amino acids. Germline CDR1 is SGHRS and CDR2 is YFSETQ. The CDR3 spells CASSSDSNQPQHF. The CDR3 coding sequence is TGCGCCAGCAGCTCCGATAGCAATCAGCCCCAGCATTTT. Using reference TRBV5-1 and TRBJ1-5 for the parts outside the CDR3, the full variable domain is KAGVTQTPRYLIKTRGQQVTLSCSPISGHRSVSWYQQTPGQGLQFLFEYFSETQRNKGNFPGRFSGRQFSNSRSEMNVSTLELGDSALYLCASSSDSNQPQHFGDGTRLSIL.

This chain links TRBV25-1 with TRBJ2-7; TRBD1 agrees at 11 bases. The CDR3 covers 14 residues. The germline CDR1 and CDR2 sequences are MGHDK and SYGVNS. Trimming at V came to 6 bases and at J to 4 bases, leaving 5 bases not matched to a gene. The CDR3 nucleotides read TGTGCCAGCAGGACGGACAGGGGGCGTTACGAGCAGTACTTC. Translated, it gives CASRTDRGRYEQYF.

This clone was detected only a few times. The chain couples TRBV7-8 to TRBJ1-1; D may be TRBD1 (5 bases). With 6 bases removed from V and 6 bases from J, the gap between germline ends came to 11 bases. The length of the CDR3 is 12 residues. Per the germline V gene, CDR1 is SGHVS and CDR2 is FQNEAQ. DNA for the CDR3: TGTGCCAGCAGTCCACAGGTCGCTGAAGCTTTCTTT. It yields the protein CASSPQVAEAFF.

The chain links TRBV5-1 to TRBJ1-2; tentative D call: TRBD1 (5 bases). CDR3 length: 13 residues. Per germline, CDR1 SGHRS and CDR2 YFSETQ. The germline V and J ends were trimmed by 4 bases and 0 bases, with 7 bases remaining between them. The CDR3 DNA reads as TGCGCCAGCAGCGGGGCCTCTAACTATGGCTACACCTTC. Encoded protein: CASSGASNYGYTF.

V gene TRBV18 combines with J gene TRBJ1-1, with a weak D call TRBD1 (6 bases). The germline V and J ends were trimmed by 6 bases and 3 bases, with 11 bases remaining between them. The CDR3 consists of 13 residues. Germline V gene data show CDR1 as KGHSH and CDR2 as LQKENI. The CDR3 is CASSPGQHTEAFF. The CDR3 nucleotides are TGTGCCAGCTCCCCAGGACAGCACACTGAAGCTTTCTTT. Full variable domain (remainder filled in from reference TRBV18 and TRBJ1-1): NAGVMQNPRHLVRRRGQEARLRCSPMKGHSHVYWYRQLPEEGLKFMVYLQKENIIDESGMPKERFSAEFPKEGPSILRIQQVVRGDSAAYFCASSPGQHTEAFFGQGTRLTVV.

The V gene is TRBV10-3, the J gene TRBJ2-7; possible D gene TRBD1, 5 bases. V lost 5 bases to trimming and J lost 5 bases, with 13 bases between them. This CDR3 region has 13 residues. In germline, CDR1 is ENHRY, CDR2 SYGVKD. CDR3 in DNA: TGTGCCATCAGTTACGACAGTTTCGACGAGCAGTACTTC. It encodes CAISYDSFDEQYF.

The chain carries TRBV9 and TRBJ2-4, with 9 bases that match TRBD1. The junction had 7 bases not matched to a gene; V was cut back by 5 bases and J by 7 bases. Germline CDR1 and CDR2: SGDLS and YYNGEE. This CDR3 contains 14 residues. The CDR3 region is CASRPQGAGNIQYF. In DNA, the CDR3 is TGTGCCAGCAGACCACAGGGGGCCGGGAACATTCAGTACTTC.

The chain is built from TRBV27 and TRBJ2-1; 7 bases match TRBD1. The CDR3 sequence is 15 residues long. CDR1 and CDR2 (germline): MNHEY, SMNVEV (reference sequence). The V and J ends lost 3 bases and 1 base, in that order; junction bases with no gene match: 3. CDR3 nucleotides: TGTGCCAGCAGTTTTTACAGGGGATCCTACAATGAGCAGTTCTTC. Translating it yields CASSFYRGSYNEQFF.